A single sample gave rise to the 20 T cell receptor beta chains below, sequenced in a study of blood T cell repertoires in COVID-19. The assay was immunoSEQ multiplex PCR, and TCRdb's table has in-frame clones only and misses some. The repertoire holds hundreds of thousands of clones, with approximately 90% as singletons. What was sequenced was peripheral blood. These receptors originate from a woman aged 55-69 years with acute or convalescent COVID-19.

CDR3 nucleotide sequence: TGTGCCAGCAGTGACCCCGTCCCCAATCAGCCCCAGCATTTT. The encoded protein is CASSDPVPNQPQHF. The chain couples TRBV6-1 to TRBJ1-5; D remains unclear. Trimming cost V 3 bases and J 3 bases, with 9 bases left between them. The germline V gene encodes CDR1 MNHNS and CDR2 SASEGT. The CDR3 extends over 14 amino acids.

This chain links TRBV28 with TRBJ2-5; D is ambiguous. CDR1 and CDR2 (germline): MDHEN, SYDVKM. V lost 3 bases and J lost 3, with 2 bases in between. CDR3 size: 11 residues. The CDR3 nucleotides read TGTGCCAGCAGTTTTAAAGAGACCCAGTACTTC. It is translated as CASSFKETQYF.

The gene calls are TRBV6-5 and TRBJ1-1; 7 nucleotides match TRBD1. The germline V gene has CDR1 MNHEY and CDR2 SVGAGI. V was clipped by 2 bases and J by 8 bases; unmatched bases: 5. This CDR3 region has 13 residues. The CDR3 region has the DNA TGTGCCAGCAGTTACCCAGGGGGTAGGGAAGCTTTCTTT. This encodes CASSYPGGREAFF.

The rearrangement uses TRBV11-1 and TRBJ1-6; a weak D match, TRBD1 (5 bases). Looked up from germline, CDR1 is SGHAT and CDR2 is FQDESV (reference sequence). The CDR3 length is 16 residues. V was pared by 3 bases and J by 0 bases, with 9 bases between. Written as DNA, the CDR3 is TGTGCCAGCAGCTTCGACAGTAGCTCCTATAATTCACCCCTCCACTTT. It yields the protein CASSFDSSSYNSPLHF.

CDR3 amino acids: CASSLSGSNSPLHF. The CDR3 coding sequence is TGTGCCAGCAGTTTGAGCGGGAGTAATTCACCCCTCCACTTT. The rearrangement joins TRBV28 to TRBJ1-6; D unresolved. The V gene lost 3 bases and the J gene lost 6 bases, with 9 bases spanning the gap. CDR1 and CDR2 from the germline V gene are MDHEN and SYDVKM. The CDR3 length is 14 residues.

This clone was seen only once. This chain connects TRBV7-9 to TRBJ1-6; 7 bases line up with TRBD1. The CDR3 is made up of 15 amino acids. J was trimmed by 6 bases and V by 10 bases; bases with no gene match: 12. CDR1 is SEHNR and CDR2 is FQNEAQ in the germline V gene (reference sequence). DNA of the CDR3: TGTGCCACCGCGTCGGACAGGATTCTTAATTCACCCCTCCACTTT. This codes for CATASDRILNSPLHF.

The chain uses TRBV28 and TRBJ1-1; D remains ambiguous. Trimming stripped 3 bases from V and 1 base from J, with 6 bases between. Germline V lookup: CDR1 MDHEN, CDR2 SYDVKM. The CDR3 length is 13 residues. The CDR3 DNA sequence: TGTGCCAGCAGTTTCACAGAGAACACTGAAGCTTTCTTT. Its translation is CASSFTENTEAFF. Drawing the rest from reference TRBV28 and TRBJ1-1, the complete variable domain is DVKVTQSSRYLVKRTGEKVFLECVQDMDHENMFWYRQDPGLGLRLIYFSYDVKMKEKGDIPEGYSVSREKKERFSLILESASTNQTSMYLCASSFTENTEAFFGQGTRLTVV.

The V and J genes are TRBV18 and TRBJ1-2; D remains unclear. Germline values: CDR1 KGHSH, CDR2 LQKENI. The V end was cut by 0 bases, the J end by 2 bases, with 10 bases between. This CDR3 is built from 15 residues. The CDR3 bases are TGTGCCAGCTCACCACCGGGCAGCACAAACTATGGCTACACCTTC. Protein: CASSPPGSTNYGYTF.

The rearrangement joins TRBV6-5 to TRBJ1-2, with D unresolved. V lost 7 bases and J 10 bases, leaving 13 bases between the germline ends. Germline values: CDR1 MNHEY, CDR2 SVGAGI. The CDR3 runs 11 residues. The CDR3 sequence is CASNLAGNYTF. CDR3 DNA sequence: TGTGCCAGCAACCTAGCGGGTAACTACACCTTC.

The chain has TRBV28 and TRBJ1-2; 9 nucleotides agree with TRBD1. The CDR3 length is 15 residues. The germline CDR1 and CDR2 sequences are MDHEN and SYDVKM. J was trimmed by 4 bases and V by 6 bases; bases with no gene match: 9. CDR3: CASSTWTGEVYGYTF. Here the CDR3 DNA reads TGTGCCAGCAGCACTTGGACAGGGGAGGTCTATGGCTACACCTTC.

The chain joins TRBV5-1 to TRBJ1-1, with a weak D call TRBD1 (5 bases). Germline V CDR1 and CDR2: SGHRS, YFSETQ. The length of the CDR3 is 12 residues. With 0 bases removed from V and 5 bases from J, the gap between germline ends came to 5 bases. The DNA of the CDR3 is TGCGCCAGCAGCTTGGAGGGGACTGAAGCTTTCTTT. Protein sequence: CASSLEGTEAFF.

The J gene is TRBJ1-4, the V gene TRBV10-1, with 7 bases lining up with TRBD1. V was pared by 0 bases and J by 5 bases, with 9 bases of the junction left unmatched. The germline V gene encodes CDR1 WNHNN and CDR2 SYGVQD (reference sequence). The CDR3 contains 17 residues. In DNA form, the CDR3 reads TGCGCCAGCAGTGAGTCGATGGGGCAGGGGGGAAATGAAAAACTGTTTTTT. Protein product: CASSESMGQGGNEKLFF.

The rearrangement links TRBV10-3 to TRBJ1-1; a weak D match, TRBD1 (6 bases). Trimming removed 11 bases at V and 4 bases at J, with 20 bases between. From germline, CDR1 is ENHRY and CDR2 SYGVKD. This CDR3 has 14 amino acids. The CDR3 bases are TGTGCCGTCACTAGGGGGGGGAGGCGCACTGAAGCTTTCTTT. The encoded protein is CAVTRGGRRTEAFF.

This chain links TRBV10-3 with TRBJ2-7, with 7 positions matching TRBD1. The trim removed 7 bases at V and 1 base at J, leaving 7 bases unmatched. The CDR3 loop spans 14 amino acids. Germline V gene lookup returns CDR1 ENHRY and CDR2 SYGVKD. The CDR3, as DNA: TGTGCCATCAATAGCCCGGGACAGTCCTACGAGCAGTACTTC. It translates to CAINSPGQSYEQYF.

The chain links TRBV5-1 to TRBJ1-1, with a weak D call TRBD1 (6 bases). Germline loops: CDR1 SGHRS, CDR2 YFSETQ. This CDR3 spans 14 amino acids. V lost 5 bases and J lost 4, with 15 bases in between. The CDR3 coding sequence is TGCGCCAGCAGTTACGACAGGCCGAGCACTGAAGCTTTCTTT. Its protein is CASSYDRPSTEAFF.

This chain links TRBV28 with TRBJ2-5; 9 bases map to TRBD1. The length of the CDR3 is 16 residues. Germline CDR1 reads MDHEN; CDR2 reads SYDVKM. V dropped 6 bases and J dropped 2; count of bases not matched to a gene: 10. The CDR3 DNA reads TGTGCCAGCAGCGGACAGGGGACAGGGACACAAGAGACCCAGTACTTC. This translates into CASSGQGTGTQETQYF.

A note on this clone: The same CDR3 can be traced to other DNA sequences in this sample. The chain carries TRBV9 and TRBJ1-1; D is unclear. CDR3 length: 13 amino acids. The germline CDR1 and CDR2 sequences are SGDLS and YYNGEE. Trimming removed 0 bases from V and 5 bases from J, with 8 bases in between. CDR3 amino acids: CASSVGVETEAFF. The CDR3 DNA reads TGTGCCAGCAGCGTAGGGGTGGAGACTGAAGCTTTCTTT.

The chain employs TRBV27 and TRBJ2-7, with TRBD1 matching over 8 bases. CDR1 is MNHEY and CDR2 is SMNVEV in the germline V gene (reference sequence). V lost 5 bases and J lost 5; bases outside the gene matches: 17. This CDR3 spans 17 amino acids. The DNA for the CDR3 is TGTGCCAGCAGTGGGGTAGGATTGGACAGGGAAGCCCACGAGCAGTACTTC. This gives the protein CASSGVGLDREAHEQYF.

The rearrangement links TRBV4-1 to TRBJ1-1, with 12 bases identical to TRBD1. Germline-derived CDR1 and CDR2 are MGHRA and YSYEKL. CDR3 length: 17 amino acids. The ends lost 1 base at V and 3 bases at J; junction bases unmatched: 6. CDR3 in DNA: TGCGCCAGCAGCCAAGGCCGGGACAGGGGGCCCTACACTGAAGCTTTCTTT. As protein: CASSQGRDRGPYTEAFF.

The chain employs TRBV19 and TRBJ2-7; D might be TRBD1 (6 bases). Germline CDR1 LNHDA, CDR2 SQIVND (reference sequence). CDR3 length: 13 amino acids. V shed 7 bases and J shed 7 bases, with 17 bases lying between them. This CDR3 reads CASTTDGQGEQYF. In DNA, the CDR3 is TGTGCCAGTACCACGGACGGCCAGGGGGAGCAGTACTTC.